These T cell receptor beta chains were read from a single sample in a study of blood T cell repertoires in COVID-19. Repertoires were generated with immunoSEQ multiplex PCR, while TCRdb's copy carries only in-frame clones and drops some. This sample yields about 190,000 clones, of which 84% are seen a single time; roughly a fifth belongs to the top ten. The source material was peripheral blood. The receptor source for this set is a human donor in a cohort sampled during active COVID-19. Both conserved end residues are part of each CDR3. A D gene is named only where the DNA matches it firmly. Not all rows give a size; the values are once, few, many and, for expanded clones, a class.

d_call	clone_size	j_call	v_call	cdr3_nt	cdr3_aa
TRBD1	-	TRBJ1-2	TRBV15	TGTGCCACCAGCATAGGGGGCTCGGGCTATGGCTACACCTTC	CATSIGGSGYGYTF
TRBD1	-	TRBJ2-2	TRBV18	TGTGCCAGCTCACTGGGGACAGGGAACACCGGGGAGCTGTTTTTT	CASSLGTGNTGELFF
TRBD2	-	TRBJ2-3	TRBV7-9	TGTGCCAGCAGCTTTAGCGGGGGGAGCACAGATACGCAGTATTTT	CASSFSGGSTDTQYF
TRBD2	-	TRBJ2-3	TRBV24-1	TGTGCCACCAGCCCTACACTAGCGGGGGGGGGCACAGATACGCAGTATTTT	CATSPTLAGGGTDTQYF
-	-	TRBJ1-2	TRBV28	TGTGCCAGCAGTTTGGGTAGCCCCTCCTATGGCTACACCTTC	CASSLGSPSYGYTF
-	-	TRBJ1-5	TRBV4-1	TGCGCCAGCAGCCAAGACTTGCGGGGGCTCCAGCATTTT	CASSQDLRGLQHF
-	-	TRBJ1-2	TRBV19	TGTGCCAGTAGACCCCACGGGTCTCCCCCGAGTGGCTACACCTTC	CASRPHGSPPSGYTF
-	-	TRBJ2-5	TRBV3-1/TRBV3-2	TGTGCCAGCAGCCAAGATGCGGGGTACCAAGAGACCCAGTACTTC	CASSQDAGYQETQYF
TRBD1	-	TRBJ2-5	TRBV5-1	TGCGCCAGCAGCTCGCCAGGGGGCTGGGAGACCCAGTACTTC	CASSSPGGWETQYF
-	-	TRBJ2-5	TRBV19	TGTGCCAGTAGTATTACAACCGACCAAGAGACCCAGTACTTC	CASSITTDQETQYF
-	-	TRBJ2-5	TRBV18	TGTGCCAGCTCACCAGGTAGTTCCGGGGAGACCCAGTACTTC	CASSPGSSGETQYF
TRBD2	-	TRBJ2-1	TRBV27	TGTGCCAGCAGTTCTTACCCTAGCGGGGGGTTACGTATGGTTATCAATGAGCAGTTCTTC	CASSSYPSGGLRMVINEQFF
-	-	TRBJ2-7	TRBV6-5	TGTGCCAGCAGTTTGGATCGCGGACAAGACGAGCAGTACTTC	CASSLDRGQDEQYF
-	-	TRBJ2-1	TRBV11-2	TGTGCCAGCAGCTTATCCGGGCTAGCGTCCAATGAGCAGTTCTTC	CASSLSGLASNEQFF
TRBD1	-	TRBJ1-5	TRBV18	TGTGCCAGCTCACTCCGGGACAGTAGCAATCAGCCCCAGCATTTT	CASSLRDSSNQPQHF
-	-	TRBJ2-4	TRBV12-5	TGTGCTAGTGGTTTGAATCGGAGCCGGACCAAAAACATTCAGTACTTC	CASGLNRSRTKNIQYF
TRBD2	-	TRBJ2-1	TRBV19	TGTGCCAGTGTGGTTAGCGGGACTCAGTCCTACAATGAGCAGTTCTTC	CASVVSGTQSYNEQFF
-	-	TRBJ2-2	TRBV18	TGTGCCAGCTCTCGCGGCGGGGTCAACACCGGGGAGCTGTTTTTT	CASSRGGVNTGELFF
-	-	TRBJ2-7	TRBV28	TGTGCCAGCAGTCTCGACAGAACCTACGAGCAGTACTTC	CASSLDRTYEQYF
-	-	TRBJ2-7	TRBV19	TGTGCCAGTAGTCTGACTGCTAGCTCCTACGAGCAGTACTTC	CASSLTASSYEQYF
-	few	TRBJ2-2	TRBV30	TGTGCCTGGAGTGGAATCCACAGGGACACCGGGGAGCTGTTTTTT	CAWSGIHRDTGELFF
TRBD1	-	TRBJ2-3	TRBV4-2	TGTGCCAGCAGCCAAAACACTGACAGGGATCGCACAGATACGCAGTATTTT	CASSQNTDRDRTDTQYF
TRBD1	-	TRBJ1-1	TRBV18	TGTGCCAGCTCACCATCGGGACAGGGGGCCAGGATGAACACTGAAGCTTTCTTT	CASSPSGQGARMNTEAFF
-	-	TRBJ2-3	TRBV30	TGTGCCTGGAGTATCCTCGGGTCCGGCACAGATACGCAGTATTTT	CAWSILGSGTDTQYF
TRBD2	few	TRBJ2-1	TRBV15	TGTGCCACCAGCAGAGATGGACTAGCGGGGTTCCACAATGAGCAGTTCTTC	CATSRDGLAGFHNEQFF
-	-	TRBJ2-5	TRBV18	TGTGCCAGCTCACCCACGCTTTTGGGAGGTCAAGAGACCCAGTACTTC	CASSPTLLGGQETQYF
TRBD1	-	TRBJ1-6	TRBV3-1/TRBV3-2	TGTGCCAGCAGCCAAGCAGACAGGGATTCACCCCTCCACTTT	CASSQADRDSPLHF
-	-	TRBJ2-1	TRBV4-1	TGCGCCAGCAGCCAGGGAAGGGGGTACCTGGGCAATGAGCAGTTCTTC	CASSQGRGYLGNEQFF
TRBD2	once	TRBJ2-1	TRBV3-1/TRBV3-2	TGTGCCAGTTTAGGACTAGCGGGGGGCTACAATGAGCAGTTCTTC	CASLGLAGGYNEQFF
TRBD2	-	TRBJ2-7	TRBV27	TGTGCCAGCATTCCTCGACTTAGCGGGATCCCCCCCTACGAGCAGTACTTC	CASIPRLSGIPPYEQYF
TRBD1	few	TRBJ1-2	TRBV6-2/TRBV6-3	TGTGCCAGCAGCTCACAGGGGGCAGGTGGCTACACCTTC	CASSSQGAGGYTF
-	once	TRBJ1-6	TRBV6-5	TGTGCCAGCAGTCCTAATAAGAATTCACCCCTCCACTTT	CASSPNKNSPLHF
TRBD2	-	TRBJ2-3	TRBV19	TGTGCCAGTACCCGGGTAGCGGGACTGAGCACAGATACGCAGTATTTT	CASTRVAGLSTDTQYF
TRBD1	many	TRBJ2-7	TRBV28	TGTGCCAGCCTTAGGGACAGGGCCTCAAAAACATACGAGCAGTACTTC	CASLRDRASKTYEQYF
TRBD1	-	TRBJ2-3	TRBV5-1	TGCGCCAGCAGCTTACGCCCCCAGGGACAGCCAAAAAAGGCACCCACAGATACGCAGTATTTT	CASSLRPQGQPKKAPTDTQYF
-	-	TRBJ1-1	TRBV30	TGTGCCTGGAACAGGGTCGGGAACACTGAAGCTTTCTTT	CAWNRVGNTEAFF
TRBD1	-	TRBJ1-2	TRBV28	TGTGCCAGCAGTTTGCGGACAGGGGCCGGCTACACCTTC	CASSLRTGAGYTF
TRBD2	-	TRBJ2-2	TRBV2	TGTGCCACTCGACGGACTAGCGGGACCACCGGGGAGCTGTTTTTT	CATRRTSGTTGELFF
-	-	TRBJ2-3	TRBV15	TGTGCCACCAGCAGAGATCTGGGGGGAGCGGCCACAGATACGCAGTATTTT	CATSRDLGGAATDTQYF
TRBD2	-	TRBJ2-3	TRBV3-1/TRBV3-2	TGTGCCAGCAGCCAGTCTGGGACTAGCGGGGGAGGTGATACGCAGTATTTT	CASSQSGTSGGGDTQYF
-	-	TRBJ2-2	TRBV5-5	TGTGCCAGCAGCTTGCGTGGGAGTCCGAACACCGGGGAGCTGTTTTTT	CASSLRGSPNTGELFF
-	-	TRBJ1-2	TRBV30	TGTGCCTGGAGTGTACTCAGGGCTAATGGCTACACCTTC	CAWSVLRANGYTF
-	few	TRBJ2-5	TRBV10-3	TGTGCCATCAGTGATCTTCGGACGGAACTAGGGACCCAGTACTTC	CAISDLRTELGTQYF
TRBD1	-	TRBJ2-5	TRBV5-1	TGCGCCAGCAGCTTAGACAGGGGTGGGGAGACCCAGTACTTC	CASSLDRGGETQYF
-	-	TRBJ1-2	TRBV7-9	TGTGCCAGCAGCTTAGTGGGGGGAGGCTACACCTTC	CASSLVGGGYTF
-	-	TRBJ1-4	TRBV30	TGTGCCTGGAGTATACGGGAAAAACTGTTTTTT	CAWSIREKLFF
-	-	TRBJ2-6	TRBV2	TGTGCCAGCACCGAGAATGCAGGGCCTCTGACTTTC	CASTENAGPLTF
TRBD1	-	TRBJ2-2	TRBV4-1	TGCGCCAGCAGCCAAGAGGCCCTCAGGGGGCTGAACACCGGGGAGCTGTTTTTT	CASSQEALRGLNTGELFF
TRBD2	-	TRBJ2-7	TRBV6-5	TGTGCCAGCAGGGCTAGCGGGCCCTCCTACGAGCAGTACTTC	CASRASGPSYEQYF
-	-	TRBJ1-1	TRBV15	TGTGCCACCAGCAGAGTGGCCAGGGCAAACACTGAAGCTTTCTTT	CATSRVARANTEAFF
-	-	TRBJ1-2	TRBV29-1	TGCAGCATAACCAGGGGAGTGAGCTATGGCTACACCTTC	CSITRGVSYGYTF
-	-	TRBJ1-1	TRBV27	TGTGCCAGCTATCCCCAAGGGGCTAACCATAGGGCTTTCTTT	CASYPQGANHRAFF
-	-	TRBJ1-1	TRBV5-4	TGTGCCAGCAGCTGGGGCCGGCAAGGGCAGAACACTGAAGCTTTCTTT	CASSWGRQGQNTEAFF
TRBD1	-	TRBJ2-2	TRBV5-1	TGCGCCAGCAGCCGTTCCGGGACAGGGGACACCGGGGAGCTGTTTTTT	CASSRSGTGDTGELFF
TRBD1	-	TRBJ1-4	TRBV5-1	TGCGCCAGCAGCTTAACAGGGGACTCGCGTGAAAAACTGTTTTTT	CASSLTGDSREKLFF
-	-	TRBJ2-4	TRBV9	TGTGCCAGCAGCGTAGGGGGTAGCGGCATTCAGTACTTC	CASSVGGSGIQYF
TRBD2	-	TRBJ2-1	TRBV15	TGTGCCACCAGCAGAGGATCGGGCGCGGGAGGCAATGAGCAGTTCTTC	CATSRGSGAGGNEQFF